This record looks at one TCR beta chain sequence and its context. This record comes from a study of T cell changes during pregnancy in multiple sclerosis. Trimming removed 0 bases from V and 3 bases from J, with 15 bases in between. The CDR3 sequence is 16 residues long. Some clones are missing from TCRdb's copy, which holds only in-frame ones; the method was immunoSEQ multiplex PCR. The sample yields tens of thousands of clones, around 92% seen once. The V call is TRBV6-7, the J call TRBJ2-7, with D possibly being TRBD1 (6 bases). TRBV6-7 carries the ORF label, with uncertain function. The source of this sequence is a female donor with multiple sclerosis, enrolled in a pregnancy study. Sample: peripheral blood, taken after pregnancy. The CDR3: CASSYSTGTPHYEQYF. CDR3 DNA: TGTGCCAGCAGTTACTCAACAGGGACCCCTCACTACGAGCAGTACTTC.